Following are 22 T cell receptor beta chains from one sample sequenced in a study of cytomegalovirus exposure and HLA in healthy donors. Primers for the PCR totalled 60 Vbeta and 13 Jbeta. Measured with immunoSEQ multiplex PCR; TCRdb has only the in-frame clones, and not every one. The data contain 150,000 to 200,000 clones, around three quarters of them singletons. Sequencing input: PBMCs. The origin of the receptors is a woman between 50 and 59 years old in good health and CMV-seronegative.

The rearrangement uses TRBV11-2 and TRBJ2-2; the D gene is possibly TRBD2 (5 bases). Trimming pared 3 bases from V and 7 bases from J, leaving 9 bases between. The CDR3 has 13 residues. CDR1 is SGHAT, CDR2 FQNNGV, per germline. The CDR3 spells CASSFWESGELFF. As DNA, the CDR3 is TGTGCCAGCAGCTTTTGGGAGAGCGGGGAGCTGTTTTTT.

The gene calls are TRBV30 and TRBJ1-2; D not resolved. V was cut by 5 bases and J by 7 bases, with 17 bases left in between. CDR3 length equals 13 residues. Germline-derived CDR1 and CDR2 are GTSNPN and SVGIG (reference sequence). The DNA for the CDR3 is TGTGCCTGGGCAACTGGAGGTTCGTTTGGCTACACCTTC. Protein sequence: CAWATGGSFGYTF.

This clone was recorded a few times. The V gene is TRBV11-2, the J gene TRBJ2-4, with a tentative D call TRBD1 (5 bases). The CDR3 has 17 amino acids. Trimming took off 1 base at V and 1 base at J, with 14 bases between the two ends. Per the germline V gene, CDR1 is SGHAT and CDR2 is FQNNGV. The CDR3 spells CASSLGAQGFAKNIQYF. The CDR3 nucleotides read TGTGCCAGCAGCTTAGGAGCCCAGGGATTTGCCAAAAACATTCAGTACTTC.

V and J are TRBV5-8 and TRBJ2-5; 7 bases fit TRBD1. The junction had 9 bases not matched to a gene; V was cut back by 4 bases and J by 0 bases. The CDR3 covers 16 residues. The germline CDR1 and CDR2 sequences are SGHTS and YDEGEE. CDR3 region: CASSPLGQPYQETQYF. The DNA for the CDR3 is TGTGCCAGCAGCCCCCTGGGACAGCCCTACCAAGAGACCCAGTACTTC.

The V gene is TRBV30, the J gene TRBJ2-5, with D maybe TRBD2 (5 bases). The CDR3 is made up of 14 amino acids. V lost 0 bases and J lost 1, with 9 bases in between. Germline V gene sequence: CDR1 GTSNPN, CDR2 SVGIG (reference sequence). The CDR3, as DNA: TGTGCCTGGAGTGTAGGAGCGGTCCAAGAGACCCAGTACTTC. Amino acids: CAWSVGAVQETQYF. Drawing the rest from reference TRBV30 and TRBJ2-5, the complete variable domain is SQTIHQWPATLVQPVGSPLSLECTVEGTSNPNLYWYRQAAGRGLQLLFYSVGIGQISSEVPQNLSASRPQDRQFILSSKKLLLSDSGFYLCAWSVGAVQETQYFGPGTRLLVL.

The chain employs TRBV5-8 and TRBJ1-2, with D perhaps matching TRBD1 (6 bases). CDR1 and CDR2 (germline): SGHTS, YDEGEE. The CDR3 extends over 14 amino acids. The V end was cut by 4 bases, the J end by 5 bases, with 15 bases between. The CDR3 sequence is CASSLTGSVYGYTF. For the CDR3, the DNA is TGTGCCAGCAGCCTAACAGGGAGTGTGTATGGCTACACCTTC.

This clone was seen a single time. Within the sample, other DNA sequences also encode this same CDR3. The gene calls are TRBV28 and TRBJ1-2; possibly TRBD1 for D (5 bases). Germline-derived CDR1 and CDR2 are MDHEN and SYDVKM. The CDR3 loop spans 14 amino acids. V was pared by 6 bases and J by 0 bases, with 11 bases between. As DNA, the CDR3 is TGTGCCAGCAGCCCCGGACAAGCTAACTATGGCTACACCTTC. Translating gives CASSPGQANYGYTF.

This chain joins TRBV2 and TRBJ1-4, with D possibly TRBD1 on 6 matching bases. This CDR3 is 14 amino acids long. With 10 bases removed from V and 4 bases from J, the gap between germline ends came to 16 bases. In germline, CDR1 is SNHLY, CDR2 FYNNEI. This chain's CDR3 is CATNPTGINEKLFF. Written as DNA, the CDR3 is TGTGCCACCAACCCCACAGGGATTAATGAAAAACTGTTTTTT.

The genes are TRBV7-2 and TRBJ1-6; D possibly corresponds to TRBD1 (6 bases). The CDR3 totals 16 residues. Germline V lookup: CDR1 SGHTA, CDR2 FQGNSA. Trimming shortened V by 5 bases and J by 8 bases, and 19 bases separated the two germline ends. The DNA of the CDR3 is TGTGCCAGCAGCCCCCCCGGGGGGGCGAGAGATTCACCCCTCCACTTT. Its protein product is CASSPPGGARDSPLHF.

The CDR3 sequence: CASSRRQGNQPQHF. CDR3 coding DNA: TGTGCCAGTAGTAGACGACAGGGCAATCAGCCCCAGCATTTT. The V gene is TRBV19, the J gene TRBJ1-5; D possibly corresponds to TRBD1 (6 bases). CDR1 and CDR2 from the germline V gene are LNHDA and SQIVND (reference sequence). This CDR3 is 14 amino acids long. V lost 4 bases and J 2 bases, leaving 9 bases between the germline ends.

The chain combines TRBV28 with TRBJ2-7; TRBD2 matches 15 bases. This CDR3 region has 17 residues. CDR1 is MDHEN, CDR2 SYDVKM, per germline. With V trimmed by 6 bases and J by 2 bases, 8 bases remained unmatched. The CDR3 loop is CASRAGLAGGGPYEQYF. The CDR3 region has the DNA TGTGCCAGCAGAGCCGGACTAGCGGGAGGGGGCCCCTACGAGCAGTACTTC.

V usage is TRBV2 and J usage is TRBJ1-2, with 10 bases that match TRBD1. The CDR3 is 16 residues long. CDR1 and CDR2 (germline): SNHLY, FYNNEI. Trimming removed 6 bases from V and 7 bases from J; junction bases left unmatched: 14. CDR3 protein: CASSLRGTGDQGGYTF. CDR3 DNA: TGTGCCAGCAGCTTGAGGGGGACAGGGGATCAGGGTGGCTACACCTTC.

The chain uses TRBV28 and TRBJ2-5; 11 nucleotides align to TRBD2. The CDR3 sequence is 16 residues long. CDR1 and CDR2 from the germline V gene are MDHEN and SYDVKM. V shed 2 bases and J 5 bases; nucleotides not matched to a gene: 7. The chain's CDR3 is CASSLIPGLAGETQYF. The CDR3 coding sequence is TGTGCCAGCAGTTTAATCCCCGGACTAGCGGGTGAGACCCAGTACTTC.

CDR3 region: CASSPGLAGGETQYF. The CDR3 coding sequence is TGTGCCAGCAGTCCAGGACTAGCGGGAGGAGAGACCCAGTACTTC. The chain employs TRBV28 and TRBJ2-5; 14 bases map to TRBD2. Germline V gives CDR1 MDHEN, CDR2 SYDVKM. CDR3 length equals 15 residues. J was trimmed by 4 bases and V by 5 bases; bases with no gene match: 3.

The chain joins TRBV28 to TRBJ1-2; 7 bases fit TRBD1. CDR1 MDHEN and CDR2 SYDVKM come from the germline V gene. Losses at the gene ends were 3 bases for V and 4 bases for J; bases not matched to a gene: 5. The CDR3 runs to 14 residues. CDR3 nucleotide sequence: TGTGCCAGCAGTTTGACAGGGACCAGCTATGGCTACACCTTC. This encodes CASSLTGTSYGYTF.

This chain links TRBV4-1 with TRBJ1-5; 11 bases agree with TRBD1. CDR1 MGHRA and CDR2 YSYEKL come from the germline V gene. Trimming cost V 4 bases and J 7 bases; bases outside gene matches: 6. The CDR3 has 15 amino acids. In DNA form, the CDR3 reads TGCGCCAGCAGCCCCGGGACAGGGGGTTGGCAGCCCCAGCATTTT. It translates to CASSPGTGGWQPQHF.

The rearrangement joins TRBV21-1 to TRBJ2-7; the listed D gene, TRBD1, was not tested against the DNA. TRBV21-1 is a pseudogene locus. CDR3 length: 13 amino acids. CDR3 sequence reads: CASRGTGENEQYF. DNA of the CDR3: TGTGCCAGCAGAGGGACAGGGGAAAACGAGCAGTACTTC.

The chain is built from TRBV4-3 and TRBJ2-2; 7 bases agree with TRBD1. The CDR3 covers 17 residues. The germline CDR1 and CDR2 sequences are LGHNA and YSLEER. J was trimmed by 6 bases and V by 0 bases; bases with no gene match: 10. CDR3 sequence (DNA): TGCGCCAGCAGCCAAGATCCGGCAGGGGGATTTGCCGGGGAGCTGTTTTTT. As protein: CASSQDPAGGFAGELFF.

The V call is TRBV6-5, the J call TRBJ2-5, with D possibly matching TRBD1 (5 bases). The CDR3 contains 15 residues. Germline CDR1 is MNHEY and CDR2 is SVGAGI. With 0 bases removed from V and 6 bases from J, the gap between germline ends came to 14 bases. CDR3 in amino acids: CASSYSSQGRQTQYF. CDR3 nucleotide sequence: TGTGCCAGCAGTTACTCGAGTCAGGGTAGACAGACCCAGTACTTC.

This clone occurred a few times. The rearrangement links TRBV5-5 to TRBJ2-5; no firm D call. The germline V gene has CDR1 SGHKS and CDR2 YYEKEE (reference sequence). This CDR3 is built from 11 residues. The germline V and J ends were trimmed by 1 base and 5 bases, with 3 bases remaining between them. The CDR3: CASSLLETQYF. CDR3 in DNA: TGTGCCAGCAGCTTGCTCGAGACCCAGTACTTC.

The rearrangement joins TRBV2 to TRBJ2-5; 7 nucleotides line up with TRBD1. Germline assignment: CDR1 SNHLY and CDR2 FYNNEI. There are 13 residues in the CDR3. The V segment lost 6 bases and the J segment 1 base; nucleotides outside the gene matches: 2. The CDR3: CASRGQVQETQYF. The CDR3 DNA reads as TGTGCCAGCAGAGGACAGGTCCAAGAGACCCAGTACTTC.

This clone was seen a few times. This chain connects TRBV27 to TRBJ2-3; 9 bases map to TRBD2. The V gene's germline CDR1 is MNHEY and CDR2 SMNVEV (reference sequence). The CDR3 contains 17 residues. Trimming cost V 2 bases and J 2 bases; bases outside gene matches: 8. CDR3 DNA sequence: TGTGCCAGCAGTTTAGGGGGGACTAGCTTTTTCACAGATACGCAGTATTTT. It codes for CASSLGGTSFFTDTQYF.